The 30 T cell receptor beta chains in this list originate from one sample, sequenced in a study of long-term antiretroviral therapy in people with HIV. Survey-level immunoSEQ v3.0 assays were run. The repertoire was sequenced with immunoSEQ multiplex PCR; TCRdb's copy has only in-frame clones and lacks some. The sample shows 30,000 to 40,000 clones, around 80% of them seen only once. Material: unsorted PBMCs, obtained 2 years after starting antiretroviral therapy. The receptors originated from a woman aged 45-65 years with HIV.

This chain uses TRBV19 with TRBJ1-5; D is perhaps TRBD1 (6 bases). This CDR3 spans 18 amino acids. Trimming cost V 3 bases and J 1 base, with 19 bases left between them. CDR1 is LNHDA, CDR2 SQIVND, per germline (reference sequence). As DNA, the CDR3 is TGTGCCAGTAGTATTAGCTCACAGGGATCGGGCAGCAATCAGCCCCAGCATTTT. Protein product: CASSISSQGSGSNQPQHF.

This chain uses TRBV5-1 with TRBJ1-1; D unresolved. There are 14 residues in the CDR3. V lost 4 bases, J lost 1 base, and 11 bases lay in between. Germline V gives CDR1 SGHRS, CDR2 YFSETQ. CDR3 protein: CASSIASGNTEAFF. DNA for the CDR3: TGCGCCAGCAGCATTGCGTCAGGGAACACTGAAGCTTTCTTT.

The chain links TRBV2 to TRBJ1-1, with unresolved D. Looked up from germline, CDR1 is SNHLY and CDR2 is FYNNEI. The CDR3 is 12 residues long. The V end was cut by 8 bases, the J end by 6 bases, with 13 bases between. The CDR3 coding sequence is TGTGCCAGCGTTCGGGATAGCTCTGAAGCTTTCTTT. Protein product: CASVRDSSEAFF. Using reference TRBV2 and TRBJ1-1 for the parts outside the CDR3, the full variable domain is EPEVTQTPSHQVTQMGQEVILRCVPISNHLYFYWYRQILGQKVEFLVSFYNNEISEKSEIFDDQFSVERPDGSNFTLKIRSTKLEDSAMYFCASVRDSSEAFFGQGTRLTVV.

The chain links TRBV6-1 to TRBJ2-7, with a possible D match to TRBD2 (7 bases). Per the germline V gene, CDR1 is MNHNS and CDR2 is SASEGT. CDR3 length: 14 amino acids. V lost 4 bases to trimming and J lost 7 bases, with 17 bases between them. The DNA for the CDR3 is TGTGCCAGCAGTGGAGGGGGGGCCGACCGGGAGCAGTACTTC. Translated: CASSGGGADREQYF.

V usage is TRBV19 and J usage is TRBJ2-5, with D possibly being TRBD1 or TRBD2 (6 bases each). Looked up from germline, CDR1 is LNHDA and CDR2 is SQIVND (reference sequence). The CDR3 is made up of 14 amino acids. The V gene lost 8 bases and the J gene lost 2 bases, with 15 bases spanning the gap. The CDR3 here is CASRDWGAQETQYF. For the CDR3, the DNA is TGTGCCAGTCGAGATTGGGGGGCTCAAGAGACCCAGTACTTC.

The chain has TRBV5-6 and TRBJ2-1; a weak D match, TRBD2 (5 bases). The CDR3 totals 15 residues. With 6 bases removed from V and 0 bases from J, the gap between germline ends came to 13 bases. CDR1 is SGHDT and CDR2 is YYEEEE in the germline V gene. DNA of the CDR3: TGTGCCAGCATCCCCCGGGGTCACTCCTACAATGAGCAGTTCTTC. Residues: CASIPRGHSYNEQFF.

The chain combines TRBV30 with TRBJ2-1; a possible D gene is TRBD2 (5 bases). CDR3 length: 12 amino acids. Per the germline V gene, CDR1 is GTSNPN and CDR2 is SVGIG (reference sequence). V gave up 5 bases and J gave up 0 bases, with 5 bases separating them. The CDR3 DNA follows: TGTGCCTGGGGGAGCTCCTACAATGAGCAGTTCTTC. It yields the protein CAWGSSYNEQFF. The full variable domain, in which reference TRBV30 and TRBJ2-1 provide the parts outside the CDR3, is SQTIHQWPATLVQPVGSPLSLECTVEGTSNPNLYWYRQAAGRGLQLLFYSVGIGQISSEVPQNLSASRPQDRQFILSSKKLLLSDSGFYLCAWGSSYNEQFFGPGTRLTVL.

V gene TRBV6-1 combines with J gene TRBJ2-3, with a tentative D call TRBD1 (6 bases). The CDR3 loop spans 12 amino acids. The germline CDR1 and CDR2 sequences are MNHNS and SASEGT. Trimming removed 8 bases at V and 10 bases at J, with 16 bases between. The chain's CDR3 is CASEGTTRPQYF. The CDR3 coding sequence is TGTGCCAGCGAGGGGACAACGAGGCCGCAGTATTTT.

The chain carries TRBV6-5 and TRBJ1-3; D is possibly TRBD1 (5 bases). The V end was cut by 2 bases, the J end by 4 bases, with 12 bases between. The germline V gene encodes CDR1 MNHEY and CDR2 SVGAGI. The CDR3 loop spans 15 amino acids. CDR3 sequence (DNA): TGTGCCAGCAGTTACAGCAGGGAATCGGGAAACACCATATATTTT. Its translation is CASSYSRESGNTIYF.

The chain carries TRBV18 and TRBJ2-2, with D possibly TRBD1 on 5 matching bases. Germline V gives CDR1 KGHSH, CDR2 LQKENI. CDR3 length: 16 residues. V was pared by 6 bases and J by 3 bases, with 17 bases between. The CDR3 sequence is CASSHAVGPDTGELFF. CDR3 nucleotide sequence: TGTGCCAGCTCGCACGCGGTGGGGCCAGACACCGGGGAGCTGTTTTTT.

V gene TRBV18 combines with J gene TRBJ1-2; D may be TRBD1 (6 bases). The CDR3 length is 13 residues. Trimming left V 5 bases short and J 2 bases short, with 9 bases between. CDR1 KGHSH and CDR2 LQKENI come from the germline V gene. The CDR3 is CASSTGQNYGYTF. The DNA of the CDR3 is TGTGCCAGCTCAACCGGACAGAACTATGGCTACACCTTC.

The table lists this clone with a count of one. The genes are TRBV7-9 and TRBJ2-6; no clear D. The germline CDR1 and CDR2 sequences are SEHNR and FQNEAQ (reference sequence). This CDR3 is built from 14 residues. The V and J ends lost 5 bases and 3 bases respectively, with 8 bases between them. CDR3 DNA sequence: TGTGCCAGCAGCCCCCCACGTGGGGCCAACGTCCTGACTTTC. It is translated as CASSPPRGANVLTF.

The genes are TRBV5-1 and TRBJ2-6; unclear D gene. The V gene's germline CDR1 is SGHRS and CDR2 YFSETQ. This CDR3 has 14 amino acids. Trimming took off 4 bases at V and 0 bases at J, with 5 bases between the two ends. This CDR3 reads CASSKASGANVLTF. CDR3 coding DNA: TGCGCCAGCAGCAAGGCCTCTGGGGCCAACGTCCTGACTTTC.

The chain links TRBV11-2 to TRBJ2-1; the match to TRBD1 covers 7 bases. The CDR3 consists of 16 residues. J lost 1 base, V lost 5 bases, and 8 bases had no gene match. Germline assignment: CDR1 SGHAT and CDR2 FQNNGV. CDR3 residues: CASSHTGQFSYNEQFF. CDR3 nucleotides: TGTGCCAGCAGCCACACGGGACAGTTTTCCTACAATGAGCAGTTCTTC.

The chain joins TRBV6-5 to TRBJ1-3, with 9 positions matching TRBD1. The CDR3 contains 14 residues. Germline values: CDR1 MNHEY, CDR2 SVGAGI. Losses at the gene ends were 6 bases for V and 6 bases for J; bases not matched to a gene: 6. This chain's CDR3 is CASRGTGGQNTIYF. The CDR3 coding sequence is TGTGCCAGCAGGGGTACAGGGGGCCAAAACACCATATATTTT.

The rearrangement links TRBV11-1 to TRBJ2-1; D perhaps matches TRBD2 (7 bases). The CDR3 is 15 residues long. Germline-derived CDR1 and CDR2 are SGHAT and FQDESV (reference sequence). Trimming removed 6 bases from V and 4 bases from J, with 16 bases in between. DNA of the CDR3: TGTGCCAGCAGTTTTCCGGGGGGCCTTTACAATGAGCAGTTCTTC. Amino acids: CASSFPGGLYNEQFF.

V and J are TRBV5-6 and TRBJ2-5, with D perhaps TRBD2 (5 bases). Germline V gene lookup returns CDR1 SGHDT and CDR2 YYEEEE. Trimming shortened V by 4 bases and J by 4 bases, and 11 bases separated the two germline ends. This CDR3 has 13 residues. This chain's CDR3 is CASSPELGETQYF. For the CDR3, the DNA is TGTGCCAGCAGCCCGGAACTAGGAGAGACCCAGTACTTC. The variable domain in full, completed from reference TRBV5-6 and TRBJ2-5, reads DAGVTQSPTHLIKTRGQQVTLRCSPKSGHDTVSWYQQALGQGPQFIFQYYEEEERQRGNFPDRFSGHQFPNYSSELNVNALLLGDSALYLCASSPELGETQYFGPGTRLLVL.

This chain joins TRBV10-1 and TRBJ2-3; D unresolved. Germline V gene data show CDR1 as WNHNN and CDR2 as SYGVQD (reference sequence). Between the trimmed V and J ends, which lost 0 bases and 4 bases, there was a span of 2 bases. The CDR3 covers 12 residues. In DNA, the CDR3 is TGCGCCAGCAGTGAGTCAGCAGATACGCAGTATTTT. Its translation is CASSESADTQYF.

This chain uses TRBV5-8 with TRBJ2-4, with TRBD1 matching 7 bases. There are 14 residues in the CDR3. The germline V gene encodes CDR1 SGHTS and CDR2 YDEGEE. The V and J ends lost 1 base and 5 bases, in that order; junction bases with no gene match: 3. CDR3 sequence reads: CASSLRTGQNIQYF. CDR3 DNA sequence: TGTGCCAGCAGCTTGAGGACAGGACAAAACATTCAGTACTTC.

The J gene is TRBJ2-7, the V gene TRBV6-5; 7 bases map to TRBD2. CDR3 length: 15 residues. Germline loops: CDR1 MNHEY, CDR2 SVGAGI. V shed 4 bases and J 3 bases; nucleotides not matched to a gene: 9. CDR3 in amino acids: CASSLGRGSYYEQYF. In DNA form, the CDR3 reads TGTGCCAGCAGTTTGGGGCGGGGGTCATACTACGAGCAGTACTTC.

The genes are TRBV21-1 and TRBJ2-2; TRBD2, the table's D call, lacks a check against the DNA. TRBV21-1 constitutes a pseudogene. The CDR3 has 15 residues. The CDR3 nucleotides read TGTGCCAGCACTATTCCTCCCCTACCAACCGGGGAGCTGTTTTTT. Its protein product is CASTIPPLPTGELFF.

This chain links TRBV4-1 with TRBJ2-2; 11 bases agree with TRBD2. CDR1 MGHRA and CDR2 YSYEKL come from the germline V gene. V dropped 5 bases and J dropped 1; count of bases not matched to a gene: 3. The CDR3 extends over 16 amino acids. The CDR3 DNA is TGCGCCAGCAGCGATCTAGCGGGGGGGAACACCGGGGAGCTGTTTTTT. Protein sequence: CASSDLAGGNTGELFF.

This clone was observed a single time. V usage is TRBV7-3 and J usage is TRBJ2-2; 7 bases map to TRBD2. The germline CDR1 and CDR2 sequences are SGHTA and FQGTGA. This CDR3 has 18 amino acids. The junction had 8 bases not matched to a gene; V was cut back by 0 bases and J by 1 base. This CDR3 is CASSLTYGGGVNTGELFF. Written as DNA, the CDR3 is TGTGCCAGCAGCTTAACGTATGGTGGGGGGGTGAACACCGGGGAGCTGTTTTTT.

V is TRBV27 and J is TRBJ1-1, with D uncertain. CDR3 length: 14 amino acids. Trimming left V 2 bases short and J 5 bases short, with 12 bases between. Per the germline V gene, CDR1 is MNHEY and CDR2 is SMNVEV (reference sequence). CDR3 in amino acids: CASSLTARWTEAFF. DNA for the CDR3: TGTGCCAGCAGTTTAACGGCCAGGTGGACTGAAGCTTTCTTT.

The V and J genes are TRBV9 and TRBJ1-1, with D possibly TRBD1 on 5 matching bases. The CDR3 consists of 13 residues. The germline V and J ends were trimmed by 4 bases and 5 bases, with 12 bases remaining between them. Per germline, CDR1 SGDLS and CDR2 YYNGEE. The chain's CDR3 is CASSLRDRTEAFF. The CDR3 DNA follows: TGTGCCAGCAGCTTAAGGGACCGAACTGAAGCTTTCTTT.

The gene calls are TRBV6-5 and TRBJ1-5; D ambiguous. Looked up from germline, CDR1 is MNHEY and CDR2 is SVGAGI. This CDR3 contains 15 residues. Trimming removed 0 bases at V and 6 bases at J, with 12 bases between. CDR3 nucleotides: TGTGCCAGCAGTTACTCAAAGTCAGGAGCTCAGCCCCAGCATTTT. Translating gives CASSYSKSGAQPQHF.

The rearrangement uses TRBV2 and TRBJ2-5; no clear D. Trimming removed 6 bases at V and 1 base at J, with 15 bases between. The CDR3 is 15 amino acids. Looked up from germline, CDR1 is SNHLY and CDR2 is FYNNEI. This CDR3 reads CASRAFLDTQETQYF. The CDR3 bases are TGTGCCAGCAGGGCCTTCCTAGACACCCAAGAGACCCAGTACTTC.

This chain links TRBV7-9 with TRBJ2-5; D call uncertain. CDR3 length: 16 residues. CDR1 and CDR2 from the germline V gene are SEHNR and FQNEAQ (reference sequence). V was shortened by 2 bases and J by 2 bases, with 15 bases between the two germline ends. The CDR3: CASSLRGTSIQETQYF. In DNA form, the CDR3 reads TGTGCCAGCAGCTTAAGAGGCACTTCAATTCAAGAGACCCAGTACTTC. Drawing the rest from reference TRBV7-9 and TRBJ2-5, the complete variable domain is DTGVSQNPRHKITKRGQNVTFRCDPISEHNRLYWYRQTLGQGPEFLTYFQNEAQLEKSRLLSDRFSAERPKGSFSTLEIQRTEQGDSAMYLCASSLRGTSIQETQYFGPGTRLLVL.

This clone was counted only a few times. The chain combines TRBV28 with TRBJ2-7; 10 nucleotides align to TRBD2. The CDR3 spans 16 residues. CDR1 is MDHEN, CDR2 SYDVKM, per germline. With 5 bases clipped from V and 1 base from J, the junction kept 8 bases outside the gene matches. CDR3 in DNA: TGTGCCAGCAGTCTAATCACTAGCGGGGCTTCCTACGAGCAGTACTTC. Amino acids: CASSLITSGASYEQYF.

The J gene is TRBJ2-5, the V gene TRBV23-1; D uncertain. TRBV23-1 is designated an ORF whose function remains uncertain. V was cut by 8 bases and J by 2 bases, with 15 bases left in between. This CDR3 comprises 14 residues. CDR3 region: CASASRRPQETQYF. CDR3 DNA sequence: TGCGCCAGCGCCTCTCGTCGCCCACAAGAGACCCAGTACTTC.